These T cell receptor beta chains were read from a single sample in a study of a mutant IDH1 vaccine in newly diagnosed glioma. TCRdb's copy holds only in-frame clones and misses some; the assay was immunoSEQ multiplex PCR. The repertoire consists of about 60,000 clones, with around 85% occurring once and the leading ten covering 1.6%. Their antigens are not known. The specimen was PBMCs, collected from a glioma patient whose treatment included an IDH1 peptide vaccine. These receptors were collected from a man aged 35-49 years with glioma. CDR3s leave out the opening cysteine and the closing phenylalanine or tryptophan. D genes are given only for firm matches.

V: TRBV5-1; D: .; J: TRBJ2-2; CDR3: ASSLPLPVSGELF
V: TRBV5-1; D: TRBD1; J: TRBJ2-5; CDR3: ASSLLPRGRETQY
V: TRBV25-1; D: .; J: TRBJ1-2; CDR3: ASSETGRRHGYT
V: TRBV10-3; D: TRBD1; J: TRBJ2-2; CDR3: AISRQGARAGELF
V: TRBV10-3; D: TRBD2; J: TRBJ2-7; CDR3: AISPRTSGYEQY
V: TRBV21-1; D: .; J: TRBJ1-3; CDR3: ASSLQDRRTGNTIY
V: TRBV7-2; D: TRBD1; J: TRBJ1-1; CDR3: ASRLTGGNTEAF
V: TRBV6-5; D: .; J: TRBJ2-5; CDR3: ASSYSGTWGQETQY
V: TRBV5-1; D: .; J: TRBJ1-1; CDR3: ASSLRAENTEAF
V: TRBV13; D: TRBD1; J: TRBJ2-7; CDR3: ASSLKGQGAYEQY
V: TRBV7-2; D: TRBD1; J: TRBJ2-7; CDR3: ASTGGVPSSYEQY
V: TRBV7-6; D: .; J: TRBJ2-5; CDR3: ASSLGGGQRQETQY
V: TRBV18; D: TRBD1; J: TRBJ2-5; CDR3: ASSRGQQETQY
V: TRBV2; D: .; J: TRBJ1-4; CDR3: ASSFRRGEKLF
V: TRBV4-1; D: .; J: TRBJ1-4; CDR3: ASSQVTGLATNEKLF
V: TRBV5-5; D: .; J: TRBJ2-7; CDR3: ASSLGPGREQY
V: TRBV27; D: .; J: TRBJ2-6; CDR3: ASSFVRGSGANVLT
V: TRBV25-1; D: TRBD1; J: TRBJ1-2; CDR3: ASSGQGAGYINYGYT
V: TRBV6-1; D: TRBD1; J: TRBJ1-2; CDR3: ASSRQGGNNYGYT
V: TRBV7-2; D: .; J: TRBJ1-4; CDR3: ASSFKGEKLF
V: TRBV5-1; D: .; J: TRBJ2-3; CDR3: ASSLQSGTKDTQY
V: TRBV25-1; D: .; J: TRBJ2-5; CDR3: ASSRRREETQY
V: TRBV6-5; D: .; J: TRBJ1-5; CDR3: ASNGSNQPQH
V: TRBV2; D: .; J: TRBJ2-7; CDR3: ASSEQGQYYEQY
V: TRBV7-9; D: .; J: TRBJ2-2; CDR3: ASSLGTAGELF
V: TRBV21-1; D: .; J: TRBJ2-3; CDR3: ASSRTSGTSTDTQY
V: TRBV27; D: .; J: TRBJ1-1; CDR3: ASSLLGNTEAF
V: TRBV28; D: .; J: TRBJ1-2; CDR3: ASSATLGYT
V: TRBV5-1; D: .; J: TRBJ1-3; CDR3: ASSPDSSSGNTIY
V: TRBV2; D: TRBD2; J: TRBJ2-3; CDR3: ASSGRLAGTDTQY
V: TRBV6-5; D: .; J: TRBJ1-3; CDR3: ASSYVYSAGNTIY
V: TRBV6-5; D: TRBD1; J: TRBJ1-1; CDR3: AVRQGQVAEAF
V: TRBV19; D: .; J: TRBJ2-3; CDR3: ASSILRETDTQY
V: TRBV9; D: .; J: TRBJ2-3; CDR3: ASSVDSAPDTQY
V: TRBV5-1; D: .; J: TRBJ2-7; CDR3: ASSLAFGQYLYEQY
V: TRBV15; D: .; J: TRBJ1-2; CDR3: ATRTLGESSYT
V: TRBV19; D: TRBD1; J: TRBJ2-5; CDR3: ASSRQGLQETQY
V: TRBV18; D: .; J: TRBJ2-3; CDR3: ASSPPNTDTQY
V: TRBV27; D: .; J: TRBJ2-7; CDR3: ASSLSGAVGEQY
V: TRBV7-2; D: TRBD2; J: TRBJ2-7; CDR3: ASSPMAGGTYEQY
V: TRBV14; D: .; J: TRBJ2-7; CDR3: ASSQVEDPSAPYEQY
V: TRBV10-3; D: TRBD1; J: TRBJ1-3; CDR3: AVTGSNGNTIY
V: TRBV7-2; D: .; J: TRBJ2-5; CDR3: ASSSGGTQY
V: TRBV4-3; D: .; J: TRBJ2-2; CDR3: ASGPEDTNTGELF
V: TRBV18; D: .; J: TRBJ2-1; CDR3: ASSPLNEQF
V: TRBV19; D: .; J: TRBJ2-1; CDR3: ASSISSAGGEQF
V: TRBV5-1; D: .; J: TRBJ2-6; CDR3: ASSFSGSSGANVLT
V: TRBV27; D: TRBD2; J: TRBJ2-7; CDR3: ASIGAGRYEQY
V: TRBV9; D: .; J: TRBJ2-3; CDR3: ASSGRLALNTDTQY
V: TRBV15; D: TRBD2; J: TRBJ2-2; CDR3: ATSTGLAEKGNTGELF
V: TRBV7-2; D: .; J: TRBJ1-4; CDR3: ASSLVQRGEKLF
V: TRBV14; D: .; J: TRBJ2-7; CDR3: ASSQQILSYEQY
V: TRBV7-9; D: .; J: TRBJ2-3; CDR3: ASSFPQIDTQY
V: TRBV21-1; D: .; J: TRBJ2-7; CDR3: ASSKGVYEQY